The clone carrying this TCR beta chain was recorded at least ten times. Its antigen is unknown. This sample was taken from a study of T-cell reconstitution after alpha-beta-depleted transplantation in children. Overall study results and limits: At the one-year point after transplant, T-cell counts and TCRbeta diversity were found to come mostly from T cells that had been newly produced.

Germline V gene sequence: CDR1 DFQATT, CDR2 SNEGSKA (reference sequence). V dropped 5 bases and J dropped 4 bases, with 9 bases sitting between them. CDR3 length: 11 amino acids. This sample's TCRbeta library carried unique molecular identifier barcodes. TCRdb reprocessed the PCR reads with MiXCR, giving one entry per CDR3 protein. Among 40,000 to 55,000 distinct CDR3 sequences listed, about 10% were seen once. The sequence came from a male patient between 2 and 15 years old who had a stem cell transplant for chronic granulomatous disease, so the T cells may come from the graft donor. Sequencing used PBMCs, mostly from graft donor cells, obtained 60 days after TCRalphabeta/CD19-depleted stem cell transplant. V is TRBV20-1 and J is TRBJ2-7; no clear D gene. The CDR3 sequence: CSAGRMYEQYF. The CDR3 nucleotides read TGCAGTGCTGGTAGGATGTACGAGCAGTACTTC.